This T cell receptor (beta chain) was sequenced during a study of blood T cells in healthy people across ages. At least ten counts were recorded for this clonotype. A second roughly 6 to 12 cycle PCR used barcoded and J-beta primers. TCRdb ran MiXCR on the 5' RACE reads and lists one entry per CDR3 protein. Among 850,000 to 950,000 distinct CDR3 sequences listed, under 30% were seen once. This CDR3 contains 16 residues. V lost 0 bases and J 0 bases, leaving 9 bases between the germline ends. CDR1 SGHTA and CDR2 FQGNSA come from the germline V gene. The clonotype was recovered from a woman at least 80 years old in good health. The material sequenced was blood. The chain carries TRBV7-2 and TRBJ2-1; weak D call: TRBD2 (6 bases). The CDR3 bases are TGTGCCAGCAGCTTAGCCCGGGGGAGCTCCTACAATGAGCAGTTCTTC. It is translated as CASSLARGSSYNEQFF.